This TCR beta chain was profiled in a study of siplizumab effects on memory and regulatory T cells (dated by TCRdb to 2018 to 2020). Background for the entire study: The effect of the anti-CD2 antibody siplizumab on alloreactive T-cell subsets was examined in allogeneic mixed lymphocyte reactions constructed from human PBMCs.

The paper as a whole reports these results and caveats: Siplizumab significantly reduced the cumulative frequency of alloreactive sequences traceable to unstimulated CD4+ memory T cells. Because sequences below about 10^-5 frequency were poorly captured, only a minor fraction of alloreactive clones could be mapped to unstimulated subsets. About 75-96% of proliferating CD4+ or CD8+ clones could not be given a naive or memory phenotype. Whether proliferating Tregs from siplizumab cultures actually had suppressive function was not functionally confirmed. Greater diversity appeared to be present in unstimulated naive T cells than in memory T cells, and a substantial contribution to the alloresponse seemed to be made by naive cells. Among mappable alloreactive CD4+ clones, an average Treg-derived fraction of approximately 73% was observed with siplizumab, compared with 25% to 30% in control reactions.

Sorted unstimulated T cells, along with proliferating T cells recovered from mixed lymphocyte reactions, underwent TCRbeta CDR3 sequencing. Fresh whole blood from approximately 10 HLA-typed healthy donors was used to isolate PBMCs. A remark on this clone: The antigen it binds to is not known. No much larger clone exists at a distance of one base, and base qualities are not known.

CDR1 and CDR2, looked up from the germline V gene, are LGHNA and YNFKEQ. V drops 4 bases and J drops 6 bases, leaving 16 bases in between. The CDR3 measures 15 amino acids from cysteine to phenylalanine. The DNA shown is the 45-base CDR3, in frame from base 1. Receptors were amplified or captured by the immunoSEQ multiplex PCR assay. Some 100,000 TCR templates per sample were assayed by the deep sequencing platform. Genomic DNA extracted from sorted T cells was used for TCRbeta CDR3 sequencing. For the original study's pipeline: The R programming language was used for clonal analysis of TCRbeta CDR3 data. Comparing unstimulated samples against CFSE-low samples taken after the reaction was how alloreactive CD4+ and CD8+ clones were defined. Regulatory or non-regulatory origin was assigned to alloreactive CD4+ clones by matching of sequences to sorted unstimulated Treg and non-Treg repertoires. Imported from immuneACCESS, the table was reduced by TCRdb to in-frame sequences with V and J called. These copies leave out some clones; in studies compared against another copy, an unresolved V gene accounts for under half, and the cause of the remainder is not known. Clonal size and the V and J genes are those of that table, whereas D and trimming came from the DNA. This sample gives fewer than 65,000 clones in total; 93% of them show up just once. The top ten hold roughly a sixth of the sample.

The sequencing input was CD8+ T cells sorted from blood. The TCR was taken from a human donor in good health. The chain was built from TRBV4-2 and TRBJ2-1; TRBD2 is possibly the D segment (6 matching bases). The base sequence is TGTGCCAGCAGCCCCCTCGACGGGGAGGTCAATGAGCAGTTCTTC. It codes for CASSPLDGEVNEQFF.